These 14 T cell receptor beta chains were all obtained from the same sample, sequenced in a study of beta chain features in type 1 diabetes. Expressed TCRB transcripts were sequenced because the entire RNA isolate underwent reverse transcription. The assay was immunoSEQ multiplex PCR, and TCRdb's table has in-frame clones only and misses some. The table has 900,000 or so clones, about 17% seen once. What was sequenced was naive CD4+ T cells from blood. Receptors were obtained from a woman younger than 35 in good health.

This rearrangement joins TRBV6-5 to TRBJ1-2; D may be TRBD1 (5 bases). Trimming stripped 0 bases from V and 8 bases from J, with 10 bases between. Germline CDR1 MNHEY, CDR2 SVGAGI. CDR3 length: 13 residues. CDR3 loop: CASSYSGVPGYTF. Written as DNA, the CDR3 is TGTGCCAGCAGTTACTCGGGGGTCCCGGGCTACACCTTC.

The J gene is TRBJ2-2, the V gene TRBV9; D might be TRBD1 or TRBD2, each matching 6 bases. The CDR3 loop spans 14 amino acids. The V end was cut by 3 bases, the J end by 6 bases, with 12 bases between. The germline gives CDR1 SGDLS, CDR2 YYNGEE. The CDR3 DNA reads TGTGCCAGCAGCGAGGGGGGACTTGCCGGGGAGCTGTTTTTT. Its translation: CASSEGGLAGELFF. The full variable domain, its missing parts supplied by reference TRBV9 and TRBJ2-2, is DSGVTQTPKHLITATGQRVTLRCSPRSGDLSVYWYQQSLDQGLQFLIQYYNGEERAKGNILERFSAQQFPDLHSELNLSSLELGDSALYFCASSEGGLAGELFFGEGSRLTVL.

This clone was seen more than once but under ten times. This sequence joins TRBV7-2 and TRBJ1-1; TRBD1 matches at 7 bases. Per the germline V gene, CDR1 is SGHTA and CDR2 is FQGNSA. The V gene end was trimmed by 3 bases and the J gene end by 3 bases; junction bases not matched to a gene: 10. This CDR3 has 16 amino acids. The CDR3 nucleotides read TGTGCCAGCAGCTTGACTCGAACAGGGGCGCACACTGAAGCTTTCTTT. Its translation: CASSLTRTGAHTEAFF.

About this clone: Other DNA sequences in the same sample also yield this CDR3. V gene TRBV4-1 combines with J gene TRBJ1-2; D is unresolved. CDR3 size: 13 residues. Germline V CDR1 and CDR2: MGHRA, YSYEKL. The V and J ends lost 3 bases and 4 bases respectively, with 9 bases between them. Here the CDR3 reads CASSQEGSYGYTF. In DNA, the CDR3 is TGCGCCAGCAGCCAGGAGGGATCCTATGGCTACACCTTC.

The gene calls are TRBV16 and TRBJ1-2, with D possibly being TRBD1 (5 bases). The CDR3 has 15 residues. Germline V gene sequence: CDR1 KGHSY, CDR2 FQNENV. V was shortened by 3 bases and J by 6 bases, with 17 bases between the two germline ends. The CDR3 bases are TGTGCCAGCAGCCATGCAGGGTCTAAGGGCCATGGCTACACCTTC. This sequence encodes CASSHAGSKGHGYTF.

This clone came up a few times. V usage is TRBV4-1 and J usage is TRBJ2-1; D remains ambiguous. The ends were cut back, 1 base at V and 1 base at J, with 11 bases in the middle. This CDR3 has 16 residues. The V gene's germline CDR1 is MGHRA and CDR2 YSYEKL. The CDR3 here is CASSQGALRSYNEQFF. Written as DNA, the CDR3 is TGCGCCAGCAGCCAAGGGGCTTTACGATCCTACAATGAGCAGTTCTTC.

This clone was detected a few times. The chain has TRBV2 and TRBJ2-2, with TRBD2 identical over 7 bases. CDR1 is SNHLY, CDR2 FYNNEI, per germline. The V gene end was trimmed by 5 bases and the J gene end by 0 bases; junction bases not matched to a gene: 12. CDR3 length: 18 amino acids. As DNA, the CDR3 is TGTGCCAGCAGTCGTCGCCTAGCGGTTGGGTCGAACACCGGGGAGCTGTTTTTT. Translation: CASSRRLAVGSNTGELFF.

This clone has only a few counts. This chain links TRBV7-8 with TRBJ1-5; TRBD1 matches at 9 bases. CDR3 length equals 16 residues. Germline CDR1 reads SGHVS; CDR2 reads FQNEAQ. V shed 2 bases and J 7 bases; nucleotides not matched to a gene: 9. The CDR3 spells CASSLRDRAIGQPQHF. As DNA, the CDR3 is TGTGCCAGCAGCTTACGGGACAGGGCTATAGGGCAGCCCCAGCATTTT.

The chain couples TRBV5-1 to TRBJ2-2; D could derive from TRBD1 or TRBD2 (5 bases each). V lost 0 bases and J 4 bases, leaving 16 bases between the germline ends. Germline CDR1 is SGHRS and CDR2 is YFSETQ. The CDR3 is 17 residues long. As DNA, the CDR3 is TGCGCCAGCAGCTTGGCCTCGATGGCAGGGAGCACCGGGGAGCTGTTTTTT. Protein sequence: CASSLASMAGSTGELFF.

The V call is TRBV2, the J call TRBJ1-2; D is uncertain. The germline CDR1 and CDR2 sequences are SNHLY and FYNNEI. The ends were cut back, 6 bases at V and 8 bases at J, with 16 bases in the middle. This CDR3 comprises 13 residues. CDR3 sequence: CASSNARQAGYTF. The CDR3, as DNA: TGTGCCAGCAGCAATGCCCGACAAGCCGGCTACACCTTC.

V and J are TRBV5-4 and TRBJ2-1; D is ambiguous. The length of the CDR3 is 16 residues. CDR1 and CDR2 from the germline V gene are SGHNT and YYREEE (reference sequence). Trimming cost V 4 bases and J 0 bases, with 14 bases left between them. Here the CDR3 reads CASSQDFPYSYNEQFF. CDR3 DNA: TGTGCCAGCAGCCAAGATTTTCCGTACTCCTACAATGAGCAGTTCTTC.

This clone was counted only a few times. The V and J genes are TRBV5-1 and TRBJ1-6; 9 bases align to TRBD1. V shed 5 bases, J shed 10 bases, and the junction held 13 bases outside the gene matches. In germline, CDR1 is SGHRS, CDR2 YFSETQ. The CDR3 runs to 16 residues. The CDR3 sequence is CASSFGRTGAESPLHF. In DNA, the CDR3 is TGCGCCAGCAGTTTCGGACGGACAGGGGCAGAATCACCCCTCCACTTT.

The chain employs TRBV7-2 and TRBJ2-2; TRBD1 is a possible D gene (5 bases). Trimming cost V 1 base and J 7 bases, with 10 bases left between them. CDR1 and CDR2 from the germline V gene are SGHTA and FQGNSA. The CDR3 covers 14 residues. Here the CDR3 reads CASSLDRSGGELFF. The CDR3 bases are TGTGCCAGCAGCTTAGACAGGTCGGGCGGGGAGCTGTTTTTT.

In this sample, this clone turned up a few times. This chain connects TRBV28 to TRBJ2-3; D gene uncertain. This CDR3 contains 15 residues. Between the trimmed V and J ends, which lost 7 bases and 2 bases, there was a span of 16 bases. The germline gives CDR1 MDHEN, CDR2 SYDVKM. CDR3: CASTPSLMLTDTQYF. CDR3 sequence (DNA): TGTGCCAGCACCCCTAGTTTAATGCTCACAGATACGCAGTATTTT.